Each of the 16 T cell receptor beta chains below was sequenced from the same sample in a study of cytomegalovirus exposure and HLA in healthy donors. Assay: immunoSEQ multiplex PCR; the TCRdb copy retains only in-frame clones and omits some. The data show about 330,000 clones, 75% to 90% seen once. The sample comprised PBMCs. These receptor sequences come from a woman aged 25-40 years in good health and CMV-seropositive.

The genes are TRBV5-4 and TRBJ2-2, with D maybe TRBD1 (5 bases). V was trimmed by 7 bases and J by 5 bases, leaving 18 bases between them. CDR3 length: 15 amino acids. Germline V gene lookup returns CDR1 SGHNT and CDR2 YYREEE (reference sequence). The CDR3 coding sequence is TGTGCCAGCGGGTCGGTTAGGGGCCAAACCGGGGAGCTGTTTTTT. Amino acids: CASGSVRGQTGELFF.

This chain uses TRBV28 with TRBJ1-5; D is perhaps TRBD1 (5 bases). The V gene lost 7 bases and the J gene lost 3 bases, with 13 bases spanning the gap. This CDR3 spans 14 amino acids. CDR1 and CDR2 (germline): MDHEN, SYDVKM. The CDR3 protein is CASTQGGNNQPQHF. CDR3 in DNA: TGTGCCAGCACCCAGGGAGGGAACAATCAGCCCCAGCATTTT.

Here the CDR3 reads CASRSSGGLPYEQYF. The CDR3 nucleotides read TGTGCCAGCAGATCTAGCGGGGGGCTACCATACGAGCAGTACTTC. The V gene is TRBV5-6, the J gene TRBJ2-7, with 11 bases matching TRBD2. After removal of 5 bases from V and 4 bases from J, the junction contained 8 bases not matched to a gene. The CDR3 covers 15 residues. Germline CDR1 SGHDT, CDR2 YYEEEE.

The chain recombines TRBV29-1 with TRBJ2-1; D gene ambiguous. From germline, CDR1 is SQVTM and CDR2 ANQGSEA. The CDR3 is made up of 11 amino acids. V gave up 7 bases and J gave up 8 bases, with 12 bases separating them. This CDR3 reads CSGERADEQFF. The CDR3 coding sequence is TGCAGCGGGGAAAGGGCTGATGAGCAGTTCTTC.

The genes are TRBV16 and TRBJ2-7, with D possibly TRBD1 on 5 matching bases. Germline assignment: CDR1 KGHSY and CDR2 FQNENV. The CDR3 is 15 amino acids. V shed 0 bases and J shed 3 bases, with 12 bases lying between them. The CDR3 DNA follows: TGTGCCAGCAGCCAATCACAGGTATCTAACTACGAGCAGTACTTC. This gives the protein CASSQSQVSNYEQYF. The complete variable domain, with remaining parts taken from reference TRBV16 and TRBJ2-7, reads GEEVAQTPKHLVRGEGQKAKLYCAPIKGHSYVFWYQQVLKNEFKFLISFQNENVFDETGMPKERFSAKCLPNSPCSLEIQATKLEDSAVYFCASSQSQVSNYEQYFGPGTRLTVT.

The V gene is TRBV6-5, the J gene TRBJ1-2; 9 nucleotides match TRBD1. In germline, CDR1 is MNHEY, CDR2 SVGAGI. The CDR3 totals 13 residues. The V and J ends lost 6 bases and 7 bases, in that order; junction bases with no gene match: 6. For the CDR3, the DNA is TGTGCCAGCAGCCGGGGACAGGGAGGTGGCTACACCTTC. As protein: CASSRGQGGGYTF.

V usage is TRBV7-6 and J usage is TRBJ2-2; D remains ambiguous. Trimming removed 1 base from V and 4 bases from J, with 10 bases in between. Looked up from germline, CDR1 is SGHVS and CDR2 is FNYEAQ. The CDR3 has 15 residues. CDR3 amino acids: CASSLGGVGTGELFF. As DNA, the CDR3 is TGTGCCAGCAGCTTAGGCGGCGTCGGCACCGGGGAGCTGTTTTTT.

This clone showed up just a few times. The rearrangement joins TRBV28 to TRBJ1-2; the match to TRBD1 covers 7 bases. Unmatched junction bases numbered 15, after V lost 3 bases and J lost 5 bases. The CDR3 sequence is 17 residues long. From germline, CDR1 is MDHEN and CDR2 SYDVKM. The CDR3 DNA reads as TGTGCCAGCAGTTTGGAGCCTCTGGGACAGACAAATTATGGCTACACCTTC. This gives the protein CASSLEPLGQTNYGYTF.

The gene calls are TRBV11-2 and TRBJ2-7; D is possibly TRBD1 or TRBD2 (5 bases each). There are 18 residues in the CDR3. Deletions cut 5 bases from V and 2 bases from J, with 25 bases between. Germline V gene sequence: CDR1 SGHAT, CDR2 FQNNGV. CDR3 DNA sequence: TGTGCCAGCAGCAAATCCGGGGCCTCGAGCGTAAACGCCTACGAGCAGTACTTC. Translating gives CASSKSGASSVNAYEQYF.

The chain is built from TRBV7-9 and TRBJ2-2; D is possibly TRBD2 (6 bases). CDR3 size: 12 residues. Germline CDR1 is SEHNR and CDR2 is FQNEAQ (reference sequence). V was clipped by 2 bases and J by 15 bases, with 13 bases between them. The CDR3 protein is CASSLNEQRVFF. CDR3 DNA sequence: TGTGCCAGCAGCTTAAACGAACAGCGGGTGTTTTTT.

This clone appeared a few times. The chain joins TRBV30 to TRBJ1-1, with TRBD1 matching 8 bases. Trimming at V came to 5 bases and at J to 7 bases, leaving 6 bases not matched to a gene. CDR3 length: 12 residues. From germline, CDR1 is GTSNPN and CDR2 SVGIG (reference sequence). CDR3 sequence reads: CAWGTGRVEAFF. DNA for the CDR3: TGTGCCTGGGGGACAGGACGCGTTGAAGCTTTCTTT.

The CDR3: CASKPDRANYGYTF. The CDR3 DNA reads TGTGCCAGTAAACCGGACAGAGCTAACTATGGCTACACCTTC. The chain joins TRBV19 to TRBJ1-2; TRBD1 might be the D (6 bases). V shed 7 bases and J shed 0 bases, with 12 bases lying between them. The CDR3 contains 14 residues. CDR1 and CDR2 from the germline V gene are LNHDA and SQIVND (reference sequence).

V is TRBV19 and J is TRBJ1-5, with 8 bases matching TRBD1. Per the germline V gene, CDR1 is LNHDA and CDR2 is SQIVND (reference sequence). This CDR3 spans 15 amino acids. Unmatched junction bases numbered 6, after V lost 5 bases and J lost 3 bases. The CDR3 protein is CASSEDRVINQPQHF. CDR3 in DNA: TGTGCCAGTAGTGAGGACAGGGTCATCAATCAGCCCCAGCATTTT.

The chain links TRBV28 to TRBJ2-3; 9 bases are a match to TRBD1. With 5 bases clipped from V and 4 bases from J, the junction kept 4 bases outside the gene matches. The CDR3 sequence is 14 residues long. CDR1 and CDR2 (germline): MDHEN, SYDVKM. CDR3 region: CASSTRTGADTQYF. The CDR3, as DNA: TGTGCCAGCAGTACCAGGACAGGGGCAGATACGCAGTATTTT.

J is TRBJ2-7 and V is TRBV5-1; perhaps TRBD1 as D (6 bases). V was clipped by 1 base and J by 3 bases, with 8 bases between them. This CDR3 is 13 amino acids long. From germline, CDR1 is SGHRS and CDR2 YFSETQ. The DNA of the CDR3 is TGCGCCAGCAGCTTGAACAGGGACTACGAGCAGTACTTC. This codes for CASSLNRDYEQYF.

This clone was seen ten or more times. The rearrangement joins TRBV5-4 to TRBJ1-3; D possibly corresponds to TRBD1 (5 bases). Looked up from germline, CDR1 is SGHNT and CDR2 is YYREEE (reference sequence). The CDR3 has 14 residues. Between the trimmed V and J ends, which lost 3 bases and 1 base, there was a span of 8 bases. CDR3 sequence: CASSWGLSGNTIYF. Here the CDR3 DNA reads TGTGCCAGCAGCTGGGGGTTGTCTGGAAACACCATATATTTT.